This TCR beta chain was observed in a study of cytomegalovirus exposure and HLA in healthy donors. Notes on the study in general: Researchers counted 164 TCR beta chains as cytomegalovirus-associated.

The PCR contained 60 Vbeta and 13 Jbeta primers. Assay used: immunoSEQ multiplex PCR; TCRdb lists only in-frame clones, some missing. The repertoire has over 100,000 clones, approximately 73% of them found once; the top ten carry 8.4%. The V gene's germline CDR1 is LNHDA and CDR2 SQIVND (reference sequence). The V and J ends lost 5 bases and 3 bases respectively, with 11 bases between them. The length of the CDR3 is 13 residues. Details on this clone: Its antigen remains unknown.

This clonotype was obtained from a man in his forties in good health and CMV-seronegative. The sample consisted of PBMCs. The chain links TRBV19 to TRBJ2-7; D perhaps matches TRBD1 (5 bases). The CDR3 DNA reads TGTGCCAGTAGTGTCACGCAGGGCTACGAGCAGTACTTC. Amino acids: CASSVTQGYEQYF.